The 12 T cell receptor beta chains reported below all come from one sample, sequenced in a study of CD8 T cells in Susac syndrome. An input of roughly 0.45 to 1 ug of RNA was subjected to reverse transcription using random hexamers. A single record per CDR3 protein comes from TCRdb applying MiXCR to the immunoSEQ multiplex PCR reads. The data contain 150,000 to 200,000 distinct CDR3 sequences, approximately 95% of them singletons. Sequencing used CD4+ T cells from PBMCs. The receptors stem from a human donor with multiple sclerosis.

This chain links TRBV7-9 with TRBJ2-5, with 9 bases identical to TRBD2. J gave up 3 bases and V 5 bases, and 4 bases lay outside the gene matches. Germline V gene lookup returns CDR1 SEHNR and CDR2 FQNEAQ (reference sequence). There are 14 residues in the CDR3. CDR3 in DNA: TGTGCCAGCAGCCATCGGACTAGCGAAGAGACCCAGTACTTC. Its protein is CASSHRTSEETQYF. Variable domain in full (rest from reference TRBV7-9 and TRBJ2-5): DTGVSQNPRHKITKRGQNVTFRCDPISEHNRLYWYRQTLGQGPEFLTYFQNEAQLEKSRLLSDRFSAERPKGSFSTLEIQRTEQGDSAMYLCASSHRTSEETQYFGPGTRLLVL.

The V call is TRBV25-1, the J call TRBJ2-1, with TRBD1 identical over 9 bases. CDR3 size: 15 residues. Trimming cost V 2 bases and J 5 bases; bases outside gene matches: 4. Germline CDR1 MGHDK, CDR2 SYGVNS. In DNA, the CDR3 is TGTGCCAGCAGTGAACCACGACAGGGGGACAATGAGCAGTTCTTC. Its translation is CASSEPRQGDNEQFF.

This clonotype has just a few counts. The rearrangement uses TRBV28 and TRBJ1-6, with 8 bases identical to TRBD1. Unmatched junction bases numbered 3, after V lost 5 bases and J lost 6 bases. The CDR3 loop spans 14 amino acids. The germline gives CDR1 MDHEN, CDR2 SYDVKM. The CDR3 DNA reads as TGTGCCAGCAGTCCCGGACAGGGTAATTCACCCCTCCACTTT. Protein product: CASSPGQGNSPLHF.

This sequence joins TRBV9 and TRBJ2-7; D might be TRBD1 (5 bases). V was shortened by 3 bases and J by 6 bases, with 10 bases between the two germline ends. CDR1 and CDR2 from the germline V gene are SGDLS and YYNGEE. The CDR3 contains 12 residues. The CDR3 DNA reads TGTGCCAGCAGCGGTGCAGGGTCCGAGCAGTACTTC. It is translated as CASSGAGSEQYF.

DNA for the CDR3: TGTGCCAGCAGCTCCGGGACTAGCGGGGGGCTGACGCAGTATTTT. It specifies CASSSGTSGGLTQYF. This rearrangement joins TRBV6-6 to TRBJ2-3; 15 bases are shared with TRBD2. The CDR3 totals 15 residues. After removal of 6 bases from V and 9 bases from J, the junction contained 7 bases not matched to a gene. Germline-derived CDR1 and CDR2 are MNHNY and SVGAGI (reference sequence).

The table lists this clonotype with a count of one. The chain is built from TRBV12-3 or TRBV12-4 and TRBJ2-7, with unresolved D. This CDR3 has 12 amino acids. The V and J ends lost 5 bases and 2 bases respectively, with 7 bases between them. This CDR3 is CASSEGPYEQYF. The CDR3 nucleotides are TGTGCCAGCAGTGAAGGGCCCTACGAGCAGTACTTC.

The table lists this clonotype with a few counts. The chain links TRBV12-3 or TRBV12-4 to TRBJ2-6; D is perhaps TRBD2 (5 bases). This CDR3 has 15 amino acids. Trimming pared 5 bases from V and 1 base from J, leaving 9 bases between. The CDR3 DNA is TGTGCCAGCAGTCCCGGGGATTCTGGGGCCAACGTCCTGACTTTC. Translated: CASSPGDSGANVLTF.

CDR3 loop: CASSLALKADGMETQYF. The DNA for the CDR3 is TGTGCCAGCAGTTTAGCGCTTAAGGCGGACGGCATGGAGACCCAGTACTTC. The rearrangement uses TRBV12-3 or TRBV12-4 and TRBJ2-5; D is unclear. The V gene lost 0 bases and the J gene lost 5 bases, with 19 bases spanning the gap. This CDR3 comprises 17 residues.

The chain combines TRBV12-3 or TRBV12-4 with TRBJ1-2; the D gene is possibly TRBD1 (5 bases). The V end lost 3 bases, the J end lost 7 bases, and 12 bases lay between the germline ends. The CDR3 contains 13 residues. Here the CDR3 reads CASSLRGSGGYTF. The CDR3 nucleotides are TGTGCCAGCAGTTTGCGGGGCTCGGGTGGCTACACCTTC.

The chain carries TRBV7-9 and TRBJ1-1, with D tentatively TRBD1 (5 bases). Per the germline V gene, CDR1 is SEHNR and CDR2 is FQNEAQ (reference sequence). The CDR3 spans 15 residues. V gave up 4 bases and J gave up 4 bases, with 16 bases separating them. The CDR3 protein is CASSSDTLLGTEAFF. In DNA, the CDR3 is TGTGCCAGCAGCTCGGACACACTGTTGGGCACTGAAGCTTTCTTT.

The chain has TRBV20-1 and TRBJ1-2, with D hard to call. The V end lost 0 bases, the J end lost 0 bases, and 11 bases lay between the germline ends. Germline-derived CDR1 and CDR2 are DFQATT and SNEGSKA (reference sequence). CDR3 size: 15 residues. CDR3 sequence: CSARDLHLTNYGYTF. CDR3 DNA: TGCAGTGCTAGAGATCTCCATCTGACTAACTATGGCTACACCTTC.

The V call is TRBV30, the J call TRBJ1-1, with D possibly being TRBD1 (6 bases). Trimming pared 3 bases from V and 1 base from J, leaving 12 bases between. This CDR3 is 14 amino acids long. CDR1 is GTSNPN and CDR2 is SVGIG in the germline V gene (reference sequence). The CDR3 nucleotides read TGTGCCTGGAGGGGGTACAGGGCGAACACTGAAGCTTTCTTT. It encodes CAWRGYRANTEAFF.